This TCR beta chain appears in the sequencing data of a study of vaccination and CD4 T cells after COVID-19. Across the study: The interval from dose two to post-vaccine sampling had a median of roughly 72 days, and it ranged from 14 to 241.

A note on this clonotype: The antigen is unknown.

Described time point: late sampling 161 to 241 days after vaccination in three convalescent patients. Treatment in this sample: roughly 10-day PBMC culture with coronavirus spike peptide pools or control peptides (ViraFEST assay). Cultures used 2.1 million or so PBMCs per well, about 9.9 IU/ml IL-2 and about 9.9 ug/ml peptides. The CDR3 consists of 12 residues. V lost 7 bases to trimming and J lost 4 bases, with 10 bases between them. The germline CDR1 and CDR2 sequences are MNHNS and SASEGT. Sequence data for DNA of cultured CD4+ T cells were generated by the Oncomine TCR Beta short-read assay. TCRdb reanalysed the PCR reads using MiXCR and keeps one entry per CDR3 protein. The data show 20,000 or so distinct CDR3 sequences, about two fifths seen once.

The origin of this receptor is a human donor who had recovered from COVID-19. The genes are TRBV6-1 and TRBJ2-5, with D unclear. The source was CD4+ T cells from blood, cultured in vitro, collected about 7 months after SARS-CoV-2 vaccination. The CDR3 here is CASTLTRETQYF. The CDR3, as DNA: TGTGCCAGCACCCTAACGAGAGAGACCCAGTACTTC.